This entry lists 15 T cell receptor beta chains sequenced from one sample in a study of blood T cell repertoires in COVID-19. Assay used: immunoSEQ multiplex PCR; TCRdb lists only in-frame clones, some missing. The data contain 200,000 or so clones, approximately 80% of them singletons. The sequenced material came from peripheral blood. These receptors came from a woman older than 75 with COVID-19, enrolled during active disease.

CDR3 residues: CASSSGSLWSNQPQHF. The CDR3 nucleotides are TGTGCCAGCAGCTCGGGGTCCCTCTGGAGCAATCAGCCCCAGCATTTT. The rearrangement uses TRBV7-2 and TRBJ1-5; D is uncertain. From germline, CDR1 is SGHTA and CDR2 FQGNSA. This CDR3 is 16 amino acids long. Trimming removed 4 bases from V and 1 base from J, with 14 bases in between.

The chain recombines TRBV2 with TRBJ2-7; 12 bases agree with TRBD2. V shed 8 bases, J shed 4 bases, and the junction held 15 bases outside the gene matches. The CDR3 is made up of 17 amino acids. Germline-derived CDR1 and CDR2 are SNHLY and FYNNEI. The CDR3 spells CASHRDRGLAGLYEQYF. For the CDR3, the DNA is TGTGCCAGCCACCGGGACCGGGGACTAGCGGGCCTATACGAGCAGTACTTC.

V and J are TRBV9 and TRBJ2-7, with TRBD2 matching over 13 bases. The CDR3 is 16 amino acids. Germline CDR1 SGDLS, CDR2 YYNGEE. The V segment lost 0 bases and the J segment 6 bases; nucleotides outside the gene matches: 6. As DNA, the CDR3 is TGTGCCAGCAGCGTAGTCGGACTAGCGGGAGTAAGCGAGCAGTACTTC. Translation: CASSVVGLAGVSEQYF.

This chain uses TRBV27 with TRBJ1-1; perhaps TRBD1 as D (5 bases). Germline loops: CDR1 MNHEY, CDR2 SMNVEV (reference sequence). The CDR3 spans 15 residues. Trimming took off 3 bases at V and 7 bases at J, with 18 bases between the two ends. The CDR3 spells CASSLGGGGHLEAFF. The CDR3 region has the DNA TGTGCCAGCAGTTTGGGGGGGGGAGGCCACCTTGAAGCTTTCTTT.

The rearrangement links TRBV27 to TRBJ1-5; maybe TRBD1 (5 bases). Germline assignment: CDR1 MNHEY and CDR2 SMNVEV (reference sequence). There are 13 residues in the CDR3. V dropped 4 bases and J dropped 5 bases, with 9 bases sitting between them. CDR3 amino acids: CASSWGLDQPQHF. The CDR3 region has the DNA TGTGCCAGCAGTTGGGGACTTGATCAGCCCCAGCATTTT.

The V gene is TRBV24-1, the J gene TRBJ1-3; D uncertain. CDR3 length: 14 residues. Trimming cost V 3 bases and J 0 bases, with 5 bases left between them. Per germline, CDR1 KGHDR and CDR2 SFDVKD. For the CDR3, the DNA is TGTGCCACCAGTGATGCCTACTCTGGAAACACCATATATTTT. It specifies CATSDAYSGNTIYF.

A note on this clone: Other DNA sequences within the sample encode an identical CDR3. This rearrangement joins TRBV5-6 to TRBJ2-5; 11 bases fit TRBD2. CDR3 length: 15 residues. With 2 bases clipped from V and 4 bases from J, the junction kept 4 bases outside the gene matches. CDR1 is SGHDT, CDR2 YYEEEE, per germline. In nucleotides, the CDR3 is TGTGCCAGCAGCTTTGTAGCGGGGGGGCGAGAGACCCAGTACTTC. It codes for CASSFVAGGRETQYF.

The chain links TRBV7-2 to TRBJ2-5; D perhaps matches TRBD2 (6 bases). V was clipped by 0 bases and J by 5 bases, with 10 bases between them. There are 14 residues in the CDR3. Germline loops: CDR1 SGHTA, CDR2 FQGNSA. CDR3 coding DNA: TGTGCCAGCAGCTTAGCACTAGCCGGGGAGACCCAGTACTTC. The encoded protein is CASSLALAGETQYF.

The CDR3 spells CASRGDTLTGELFF. CDR3 sequence (DNA): TGTGCCAGCAGAGGGGACACCCTCACCGGGGAGCTGTTTTTT. The chain uses TRBV2 and TRBJ2-2; weak D call: TRBD1 (6 bases). Trimming shortened V by 6 bases and J by 4 bases, and 12 bases separated the two germline ends. The CDR3 extends over 14 amino acids. CDR1 and CDR2 from the germline V gene are SNHLY and FYNNEI.

The chain uses TRBV10-3 and TRBJ2-3, with TRBD2 matching 9 bases. J gave up 7 bases and V 0 bases, and 2 bases lay outside the gene matches. Germline CDR1 ENHRY, CDR2 SYGVKD. The CDR3 extends over 14 amino acids. The CDR3 region has the DNA TGTGCCATCAGTGAGTCTAGCGGGAGTTATACGCAGTATTTT. Translating it yields CAISESSGSYTQYF.

The chain is built from TRBV4-1 and TRBJ2-1, with 11 bases that match TRBD2. The length of the CDR3 is 18 residues. J was trimmed by 1 base and V by 4 bases; bases with no gene match: 9. Germline loops: CDR1 MGHRA, CDR2 YSYEKL. CDR3 DNA: TGCGCCAGCAGCCGAGGAGGACTAGCGGGCCTATCCTACAATGAGCAGTTCTTC. Translated: CASSRGGLAGLSYNEQFF.

The chain carries TRBV11-3 and TRBJ2-2, with TRBD2 matching 10 bases. This CDR3 contains 17 residues. Germline V gene lookup returns CDR1 SGHNT and CDR2 YENEEA. With 4 bases clipped from V and 6 bases from J, the junction kept 11 bases outside the gene matches. In DNA form, the CDR3 reads TGTGCCAGCAGCTCCCGGGCTAGCGGGAGTCGAGCCGGGGAGCTGTTTTTT. Translated, it gives CASSSRASGSRAGELFF.

The rearrangement joins TRBV27 to TRBJ1-6, with D maybe TRBD1 (5 bases). Germline V CDR1 and CDR2: MNHEY, SMNVEV (reference sequence). The CDR3 consists of 16 residues. The V and J ends lost 6 bases and 0 bases respectively, with 12 bases between them. Written as DNA, the CDR3 is TGTGCCAGCAGCTCAGGGCCCCACTCCTATAATTCACCCCTCCACTTT. It translates to CASSSGPHSYNSPLHF.

This clone was counted a single time. The chain carries TRBV7-2 and TRBJ1-2, with D maybe TRBD1 (6 bases). Germline V gene sequence: CDR1 SGHTA, CDR2 FQGNSA. The CDR3 runs 15 residues. Trimming pared 6 bases from V and 3 bases from J, leaving 17 bases between. CDR3 DNA: TGTGCCAGCAGTTCCTGGGCAGGGGAAGACTATGGCTACACCTTC. Its protein product is CASSSWAGEDYGYTF.

This clone has just one count. J is TRBJ2-7 and V is TRBV7-9; TRBD2 matches at 8 bases. This CDR3 is 15 amino acids long. The V gene end was trimmed by 1 base and the J gene end by 7 bases; junction bases not matched to a gene: 9. Germline assignment: CDR1 SEHNR and CDR2 FQNEAQ (reference sequence). CDR3 in amino acids: CASSLVEGLAGEQYF. The DNA of the CDR3 is TGTGCCAGCAGCTTAGTAGAAGGACTAGCTGGGGAGCAGTACTTC.